What follows describes a single TCR beta chain. This specimen belongs to a study of blood T cell repertoires in COVID-19. TCRdb's table, derived via immunoSEQ multiplex PCR, lists solely in-frame clones and lacks some. The table lists approximately 350,000 clones, more than 70% of them singletons, with around 1.3% in the top ten. What was sequenced was peripheral blood. This TCR derives from a man aged 35 to 55 with acute or convalescent COVID-19.

CDR3: CASSIASNDNSPLHF. The CDR3 nucleotides are TGTGCCAGTAGTATAGCCAGTAACGATAATTCACCCCTCCACTTT. V is TRBV19 and J is TRBJ1-6, with D uncertain. The germline V gene has CDR1 LNHDA and CDR2 SQIVND (reference sequence). The CDR3 covers 15 residues. Trimming stripped 1 base from V and 5 bases from J, with 9 bases between. The full variable domain, rest sourced from reference TRBV19 and TRBJ1-6, is DGGITQSPKYLFRKEGQNVTLSCEQNLNHDAMYWYRQDPGQGLRLIYYSQIVNDFQKGDIAEGYSVSREKKESFPLTVTSAQKNPTAFYLCASSIASNDNSPLHFGNGTRLTVT.